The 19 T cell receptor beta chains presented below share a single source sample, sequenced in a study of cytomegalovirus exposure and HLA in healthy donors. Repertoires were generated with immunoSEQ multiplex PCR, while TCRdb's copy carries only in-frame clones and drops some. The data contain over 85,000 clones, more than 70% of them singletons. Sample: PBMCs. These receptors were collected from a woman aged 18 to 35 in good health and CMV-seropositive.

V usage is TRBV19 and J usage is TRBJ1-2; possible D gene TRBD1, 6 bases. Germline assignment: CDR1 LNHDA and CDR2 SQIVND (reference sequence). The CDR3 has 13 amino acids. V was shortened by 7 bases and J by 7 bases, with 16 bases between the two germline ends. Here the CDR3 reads CASTQTGPGGYTF. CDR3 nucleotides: TGTGCCAGTACCCAGACAGGCCCCGGTGGCTACACCTTC.

The CDR3 region has the DNA TGTGCCTGGAGCGCCACTGGGCGAAGCAATCAGCCCCAGCATTTT. It specifies CAWSATGRSNQPQHF. The V gene is TRBV30, the J gene TRBJ1-5; D unclear. Trimming shortened V by 3 bases and J by 1 base, and 13 bases separated the two germline ends. This CDR3 comprises 15 residues. Per the germline V gene, CDR1 is GTSNPN and CDR2 is SVGIG (reference sequence).

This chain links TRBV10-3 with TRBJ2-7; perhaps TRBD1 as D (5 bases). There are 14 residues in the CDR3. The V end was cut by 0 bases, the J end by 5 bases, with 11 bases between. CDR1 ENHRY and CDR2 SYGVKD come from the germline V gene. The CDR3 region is CAISESRDRNEQYF. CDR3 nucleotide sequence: TGTGCCATCAGTGAGTCGAGAGACAGAAACGAGCAGTACTTC.

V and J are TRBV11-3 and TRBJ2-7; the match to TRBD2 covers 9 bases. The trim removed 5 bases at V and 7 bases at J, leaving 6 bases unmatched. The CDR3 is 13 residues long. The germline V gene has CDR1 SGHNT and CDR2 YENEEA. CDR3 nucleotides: TGTGCCAGCAGCCCTAGCGGGGTGGAGGAGCAGTACTTC. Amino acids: CASSPSGVEEQYF.

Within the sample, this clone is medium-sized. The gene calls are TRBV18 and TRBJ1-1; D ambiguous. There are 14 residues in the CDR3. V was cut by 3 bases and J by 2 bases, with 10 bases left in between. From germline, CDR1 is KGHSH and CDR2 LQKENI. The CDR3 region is CASSPNSQNTEAFF. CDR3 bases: TGTGCCAGCTCACCCAACAGCCAAAACACTGAAGCTTTCTTT. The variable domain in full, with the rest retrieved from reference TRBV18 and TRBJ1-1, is NAGVMQNPRHLVRRRGQEARLRCSPMKGHSHVYWYRQLPEEGLKFMVYLQKENIIDESGMPKERFSAEFPKEGPSILRIQQVVRGDSAAYFCASSPNSQNTEAFFGQGTRLTVV.

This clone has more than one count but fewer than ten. The CDR3 nucleotides are TGTGCCAGCAGTTGGCAGGCTTCCTACGAGCAGTACTTC. This sequence encodes CASSWQASYEQYF. This chain connects TRBV27 to TRBJ2-7; no clear D gene. V was cut by 4 bases and J by 1 base, with 8 bases left in between. Germline V gives CDR1 MNHEY, CDR2 SMNVEV (reference sequence). CDR3 length equals 13 residues.

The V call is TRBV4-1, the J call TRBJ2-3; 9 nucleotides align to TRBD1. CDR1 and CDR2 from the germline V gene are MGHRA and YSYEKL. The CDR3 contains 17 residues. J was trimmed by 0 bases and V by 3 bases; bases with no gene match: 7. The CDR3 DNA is TGCGCCAGCAGCCAGTGGGACAGGGTTTATAGCACAGATACGCAGTATTTT. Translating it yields CASSQWDRVYSTDTQYF.

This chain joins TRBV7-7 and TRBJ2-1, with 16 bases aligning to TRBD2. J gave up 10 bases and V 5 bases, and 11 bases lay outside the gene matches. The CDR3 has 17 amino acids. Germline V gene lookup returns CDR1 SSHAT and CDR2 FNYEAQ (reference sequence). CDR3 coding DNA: TGTGCCAGCAGCCCTGGGACTAGCGGGGGGGTGAATTTGGAGCAGTTCTTC. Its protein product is CASSPGTSGGVNLEQFF.

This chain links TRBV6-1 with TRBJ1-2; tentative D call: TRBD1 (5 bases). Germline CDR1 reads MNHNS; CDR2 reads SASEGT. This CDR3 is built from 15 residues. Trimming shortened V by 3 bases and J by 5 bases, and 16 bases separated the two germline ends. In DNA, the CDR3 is TGTGCCAGCAGTGAGGGTGGCTTAAGGGGATATGGCTACACCTTC. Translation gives CASSEGGLRGYGYTF.

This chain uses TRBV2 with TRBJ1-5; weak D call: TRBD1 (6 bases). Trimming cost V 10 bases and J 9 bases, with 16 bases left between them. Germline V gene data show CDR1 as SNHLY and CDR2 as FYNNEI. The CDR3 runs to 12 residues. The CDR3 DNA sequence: TGTGCCACTGGACCGACAGGTTTGCCCCAGCATTTT. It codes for CATGPTGLPQHF.

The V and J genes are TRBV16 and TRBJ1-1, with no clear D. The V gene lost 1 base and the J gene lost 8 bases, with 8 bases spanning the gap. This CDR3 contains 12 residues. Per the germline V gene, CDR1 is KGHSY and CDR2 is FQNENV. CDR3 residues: CASSQLRTEAFF. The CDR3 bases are TGTGCCAGCAGCCAATTAAGAACAGAAGCTTTCTTT. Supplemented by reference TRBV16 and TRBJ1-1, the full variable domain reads GEEVAQTPKHLVRGEGQKAKLYCAPIKGHSYVFWYQQVLKNEFKFLISFQNENVFDETGMPKERFSAKCLPNSPCSLEIQATKLEDSAVYFCASSQLRTEAFFGQGTRLTVV.

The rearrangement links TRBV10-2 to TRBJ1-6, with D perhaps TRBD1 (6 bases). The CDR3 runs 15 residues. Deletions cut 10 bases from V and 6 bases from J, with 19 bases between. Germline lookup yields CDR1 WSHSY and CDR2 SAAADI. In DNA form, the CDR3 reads TGCGCCACCAGGGGATCCGGGCAGGGTAATTCACCCCTCCACTTT. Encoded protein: CATRGSGQGNSPLHF.

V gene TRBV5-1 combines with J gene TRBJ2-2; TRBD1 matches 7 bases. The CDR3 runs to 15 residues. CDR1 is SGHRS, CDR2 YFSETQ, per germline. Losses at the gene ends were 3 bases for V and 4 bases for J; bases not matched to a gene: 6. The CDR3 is CASSSQTGITGELFF. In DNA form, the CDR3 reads TGCGCCAGCAGCTCTCAGACAGGGATCACCGGGGAGCTGTTTTTT.

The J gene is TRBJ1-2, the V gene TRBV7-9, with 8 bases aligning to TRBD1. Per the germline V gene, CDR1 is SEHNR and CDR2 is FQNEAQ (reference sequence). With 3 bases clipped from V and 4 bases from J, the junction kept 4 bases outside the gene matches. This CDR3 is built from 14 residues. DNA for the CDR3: TGTGCCAGCAGCTTTTTTACAGGGGGCTATGGCTACACCTTC. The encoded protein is CASSFFTGGYGYTF.

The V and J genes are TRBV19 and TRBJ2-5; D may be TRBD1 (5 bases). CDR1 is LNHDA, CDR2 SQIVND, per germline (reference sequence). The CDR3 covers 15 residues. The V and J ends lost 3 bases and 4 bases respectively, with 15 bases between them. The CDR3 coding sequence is TGTGCCAGTAGTATGAATGGGGCGGAAGGAGAGACCCAGTACTTC. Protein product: CASSMNGAEGETQYF.

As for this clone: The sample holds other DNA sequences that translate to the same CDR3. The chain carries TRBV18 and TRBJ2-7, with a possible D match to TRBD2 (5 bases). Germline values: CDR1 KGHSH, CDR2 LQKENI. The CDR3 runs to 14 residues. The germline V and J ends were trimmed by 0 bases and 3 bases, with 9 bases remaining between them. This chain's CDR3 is CASSPPGEIYEQYF. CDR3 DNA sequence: TGTGCCAGCTCACCACCGGGAGAAATCTACGAGCAGTACTTC.

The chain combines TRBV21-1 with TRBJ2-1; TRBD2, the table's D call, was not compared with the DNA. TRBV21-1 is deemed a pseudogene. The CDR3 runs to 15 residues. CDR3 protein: CASSKDSGGVYEQFF. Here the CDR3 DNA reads TGTGCCAGCAGCAAGGACTCGGGGGGGGTATATGAGCAGTTCTTC.

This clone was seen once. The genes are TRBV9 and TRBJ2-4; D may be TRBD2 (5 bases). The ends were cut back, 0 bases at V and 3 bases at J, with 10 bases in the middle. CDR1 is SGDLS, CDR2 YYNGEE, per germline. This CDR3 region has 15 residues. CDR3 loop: CASSVDLRDKNIQYF. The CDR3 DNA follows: TGTGCCAGCAGCGTAGACCTCCGGGACAAAAACATTCAGTACTTC.

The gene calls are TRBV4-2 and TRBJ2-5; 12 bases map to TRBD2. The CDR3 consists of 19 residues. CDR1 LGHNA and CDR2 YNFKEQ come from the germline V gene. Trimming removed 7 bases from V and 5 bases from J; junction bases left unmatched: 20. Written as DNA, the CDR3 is TGTGCCAGCACCTTCAAGGCAGCTAGCGGGGGGGCCTTTCGGGAGACCCAGTACTTC. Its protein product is CASTFKAASGGAFRETQYF.